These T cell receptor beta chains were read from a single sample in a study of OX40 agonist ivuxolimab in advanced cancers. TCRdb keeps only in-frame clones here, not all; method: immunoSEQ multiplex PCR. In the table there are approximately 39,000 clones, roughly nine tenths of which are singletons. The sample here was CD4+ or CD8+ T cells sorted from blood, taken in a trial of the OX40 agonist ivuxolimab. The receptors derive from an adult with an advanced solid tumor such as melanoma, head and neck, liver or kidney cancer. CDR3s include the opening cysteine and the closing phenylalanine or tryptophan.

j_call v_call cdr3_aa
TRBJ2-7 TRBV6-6 CASSYYGTGGLEQYF
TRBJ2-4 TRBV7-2 CASSPDRGQGNIQYF
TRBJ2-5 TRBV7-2 CASSLGPGGETQYF
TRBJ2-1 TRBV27 CASSSTSGFWSYEQFF
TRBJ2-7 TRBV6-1 CATLNQISSYEQYF
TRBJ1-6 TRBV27 CASRGKYNSPLHF
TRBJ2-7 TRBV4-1 CASSQLGSTYEQYF
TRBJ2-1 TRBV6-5 CASSYGASGYYNEQFF
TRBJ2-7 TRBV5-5 CASSLDFISYEQYF
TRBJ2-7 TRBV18 CASSLYRDTSYEQYF
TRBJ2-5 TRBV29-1 CSVDLGRGIGETQYF
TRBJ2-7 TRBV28 CASSSIETGTPWEQYF
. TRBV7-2 CASSIFVGDYEQYF
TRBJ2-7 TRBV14 CASSQGYGGGSYEQYF
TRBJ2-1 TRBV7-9 CASSLNDEQFF
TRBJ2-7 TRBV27 CASSPASGVSYEQYF
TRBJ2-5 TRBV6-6 CASSYSLYQTQYF
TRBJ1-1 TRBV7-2 CASSSPTGGIPEAFF
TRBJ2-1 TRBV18 CASSPMGGSYNEQFF
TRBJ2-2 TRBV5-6 CASSIGSGSGELFF
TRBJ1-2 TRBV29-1 CSVERGRGGYTF
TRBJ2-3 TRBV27 CASSLYASGYSTDTQYF
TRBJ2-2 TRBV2 CASFGTGELFF
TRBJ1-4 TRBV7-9 CASSYSRGQGNEKLFF
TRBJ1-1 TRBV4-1 CASSKTLGTDENTEAFF
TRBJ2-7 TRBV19 CASSIGDRRIYEQYF
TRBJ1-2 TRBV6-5 CASSYRQGAGGYTF
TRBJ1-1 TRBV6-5 CASSYQGLNTEAFF
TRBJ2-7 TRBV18 CASSPPVPGRPYEQYF
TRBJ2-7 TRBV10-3 CAISPDRGAYEQYF